This T cell receptor beta chain stems from a study of cytomegalovirus exposure and HLA in healthy donors. Study results and caveats: Common viral pathogens seemed to be connected with several of the most significant clusters, according to a later analysis.

The PCR ran on 60 Vbeta and 13 Jbeta primers. Using immunoSEQ multiplex PCR, the repertoire was profiled, and TCRdb retains in-frame clones only, with some absent. The sample includes 150,000 to 200,000 clones, roughly 79% of them seen just once. Germline CDR1 reads SQVTM; CDR2 reads ANQGSEA. The CDR3 is made up of 10 amino acids. V shed 7 bases and J shed 3 bases, with 6 bases lying between them. Comments on this clone: Its antigen is not known.

Sequencing used PBMCs. The rearrangement joins TRBV29-1 to TRBJ1-1; unclear D gene. This TCR was recovered from a middle-aged woman in good health and CMV-seronegative. The CDR3 bases are TGCAGCGCCTTATACACTGAAGCTTTCTTT. Protein: CSALYTEAFF.